This T cell receptor beta chain originates from a study of OX40 agonist ivuxolimab in advanced cancers. Background on the study: Clinicians treated patients with ivuxolimab, an agonistic anti-OX40 (CD134) antibody. Earlier treatment with anti-PD-1, anti-PD-L1 or anti-CTLA-4 was permitted, and over 35% had received some. Partial response was recorded in three patients: one hepatocellular carcinoma and two cutaneous melanoma cases. Study-level results: In the 0.1 to 3.0 mg/kg range, CD4+ and CD8+ blood T cells had expanded clonally by week 6.

A word on this clone: Its specificity is unknown.

CDR1 is LNHNV and CDR2 is YYDKDF in the germline V gene (reference sequence). The V end was cut by 0 bases, the J end by 0 bases, with 9 bases between. This CDR3 has 16 residues. Measured with immunoSEQ multiplex PCR; TCRdb has only the in-frame clones, and not every one. This sample has about 75,000 clones, with approximately 81% found just once. This clonotype was obtained from an adult with an advanced solid tumor such as melanoma, head and neck, liver or kidney cancer. This chain links TRBV15 with TRBJ1-5; no clear D. This sample comprised CD4+ or CD8+ T cells sorted from blood, obtained in a trial of the OX40 agonist ivuxolimab. The CDR3 DNA follows: TGTGCCACCAGCAGAGATAAAAGTGCTAGCAATCAGCCCCAGCATTTT. The encoded protein is CATSRDKSASNQPQHF.